This T cell receptor (beta chain) comes out of a study of cytomegalovirus exposure and HLA in healthy donors. Study observations and caveats: The authors later linked a missense DCLRE1C variant to TCR beta V- and J-gene trimming.

Comment on this clone: The antigen is unknown.

The CDR3 extends over 17 amino acids. Germline V CDR1 and CDR2: MDHEN, SYDVKM. With 5 bases clipped from V and 8 bases from J, the junction kept 16 bases outside the gene matches. This PCR relied on a set of 60 Vbeta primers and 13 Jbeta primers. Clones were sequenced by immunoSEQ multiplex PCR, and TCRdb holds only the in-frame ones, with some missing. The sample holds about 180,000 clones, 80% seen once. This chain links TRBV28 with TRBJ2-1; the match to TRBD1 covers 9 bases. The source material was PBMCs. The TCR was taken from a young man in good health and CMV-seronegative. The DNA for the CDR3 is TGTGCCAGCAGTACCTCGAACCGGGACAGGGTCTATTATGAGCAGTTCTTC. Residues: CASSTSNRDRVYYEQFF.